Listed here are 17 T cell receptor beta chains from one sample, sequenced in a study of Graves' ophthalmopathy and Graves' hyperthyroidism. The authors amplified TCR beta CDR3 regions, and they did so from RNA transcripts for repertoire sequencing. A first-round RT-PCR used HTBI primers, followed by a second-round multiplex PCR. TCRdb called the multiplex PCR reads again in MiXCR, with one record for every CDR3 protein. The table shows hundreds of thousands of distinct CDR3 sequences, with 20% to 25% occurring only once. Input material: peripheral blood. The origin of the receptors is a woman aged 18-35 years with stable Graves' hyperthyroidism.

This clonotype has at least ten counts. The chain couples TRBV28 to TRBJ2-5; 7 bases map to TRBD2. The CDR3 is made up of 15 amino acids. The ends lost 1 base at V and 6 bases at J; junction bases unmatched: 8. Germline loops: CDR1 MDHEN, CDR2 SYDVKM. CDR3 nucleotides: TGTGCCAGCAGTTTATCCGGAAGCGGGAAGCAGACCCAGTACTTC. This encodes CASSLSGSGKQTQYF.

In this sample, this clonotype turned up a few times. The chain has TRBV11-2 and TRBJ1-1; a weak D match, TRBD1 (6 bases). V was clipped by 0 bases and J by 1 base, with 15 bases between them. CDR1 and CDR2 from the germline V gene are SGHAT and FQNNGV. This CDR3 contains 17 residues. This chain's CDR3 is CASSLEGGRGRNTEAFF. DNA for the CDR3: TGTGCCAGCAGCTTAGAAGGAGGTCGGGGGCGGAACACTGAAGCTTTCTTT.

This clonotype was counted ten times or more. The genes are TRBV27 and TRBJ2-7; either TRBD1 or TRBD2 may supply D (5 bases each). Trimming removed 3 bases at V and 4 bases at J, with 16 bases between. The V gene's germline CDR1 is MNHEY and CDR2 SMNVEV (reference sequence). There are 15 residues in the CDR3. CDR3 in DNA: TGTGCCAGCAGTTTCTCCGGGGACGGTAGATACGAGCAGTACTTC. Translating it yields CASSFSGDGRYEQYF.

The sample holds many counts of this clonotype. The gene calls are TRBV6-1 and TRBJ1-5; TRBD1 is a possible D gene (5 bases). Trimming removed 6 bases at V and 7 bases at J, with 22 bases between. The V gene's germline CDR1 is MNHNS and CDR2 SASEGT. This CDR3 comprises 16 residues. The CDR3 protein is CASSPSRRGSGQPQHF. In DNA, the CDR3 is TGTGCCAGCAGCCCAAGTAGGAGGGGTAGCGGACAGCCCCAGCATTTT.

There are many counts of this clonotype. V usage is TRBV7-9 and J usage is TRBJ1-1, with 7 bases matching TRBD1. J was trimmed by 3 bases and V by 2 bases; bases with no gene match: 3. The CDR3 contains 14 residues. Germline V lookup: CDR1 SEHNR, CDR2 FQNEAQ (reference sequence). The CDR3: CASSLRDSYTEAFF. The CDR3 DNA follows: TGTGCCAGCAGCTTAAGGGACAGCTACACTGAAGCTTTCTTT.

This clonotype showed up many times. The chain combines TRBV28 with TRBJ2-7; D tentatively reads TRBD1 or TRBD2 (5 bases each). The CDR3 runs 16 residues. The germline V gene encodes CDR1 MDHEN and CDR2 SYDVKM. V was clipped by 6 bases and J by 4 bases, with 22 bases between them. The CDR3 region has the DNA TGTGCCAGCAGGGGGGAGTGGTTTGGGGTTAGTTACGAGCAGTACTTC. This sequence encodes CASRGEWFGVSYEQYF.

The V and J genes are TRBV28 and TRBJ2-5; 10 bases are a match to TRBD1. Per the germline V gene, CDR1 is MDHEN and CDR2 is SYDVKM. Unmatched junction bases numbered 5, after V lost 4 bases and J lost 3 bases. This CDR3 comprises 15 residues. DNA of the CDR3: TGTGCCAGCAGTTCGGTTGGGACAGGGGAAGAGACCCAGTACTTC. Its protein product is CASSSVGTGEETQYF.

This clonotype was observed many times. The CDR3 here is CASSETTRGPIGNQPQHF. CDR3 coding DNA: TGTGCCAGCAGTGAAACTACCAGGGGTCCTATCGGCAATCAGCCCCAGCATTTT. The J gene is TRBJ1-5, the V gene TRBV6-1; D may be TRBD1 (6 bases). CDR1 is MNHNS, CDR2 SASEGT, per germline. Trimming cost V 2 bases and J 2 bases, with 19 bases left between them. The CDR3 has 18 residues.

This clonotype was recorded at least ten times. CDR3: CSAPGYEQYF. In nucleotides, the CDR3 is TGCAGTGCCCCGGGATACGAGCAGTACTTC. This chain connects TRBV20-1 to TRBJ2-7; TRBD2 might be the D (5 bases). Germline CDR1 and CDR2: DFQATT and SNEGSKA (reference sequence). The V end lost 6 bases, the J end lost 4 bases, and 7 bases lay between the germline ends. The CDR3 consists of 10 residues.

Ten or more counts support this clonotype. The chain joins TRBV30 to TRBJ2-4; possibly TRBD2 for D (6 bases). CDR1 GTSNPN and CDR2 SVGIG come from the germline V gene (reference sequence). The CDR3 has 15 amino acids. Trimming took 1 base from V and 0 from J, leaving 10 bases between them. CDR3 protein: CAWSGGGRAKNIQYF. In nucleotides, the CDR3 is TGTGCCTGGAGTGGGGGAGGACGAGCCAAAAACATTCAGTACTTC.

This rearrangement joins TRBV7-2 to TRBJ2-7; 7 bases are a match to TRBD2. Germline trimming cut 11 bases from V and 4 bases from J; bases unmatched to any gene: 11. The CDR3 is 13 residues long. From germline, CDR1 is SGHTA and CDR2 FQGNSA. The CDR3 sequence is CAWSRLAVYEQYF. Here the CDR3 DNA reads TGTGCCTGGAGTCGGCTAGCGGTTTACGAGCAGTACTTC. Full variable domain (missing parts from reference TRBV7-2 and TRBJ2-7): GAGVSQSPSNKVTEKGKDVELRCDPISGHTALYWYRQSLGQGLEFLIYFQGNSAPDKSGLPSDRFSAERTGGSVSTLTIQRTQQEDSAVYLCAWSRLAVYEQYFGPGTRLTVT.

V usage is TRBV12-3 or TRBV12-4 and J usage is TRBJ1-1; D might be TRBD1 (6 bases). The CDR3 totals 17 residues. V lost 2 bases, J lost 7 bases, and 23 bases lay in between. The CDR3 region has the DNA TGTGCCAGCAGTTTAAGAGGAGGGGGTAGGGAGGTGGGTGAAGCTTTCTTT. Translation gives CASSLRGGGREVGEAFF.

The sample holds many counts of this clonotype. The rearrangement uses TRBV6-5 and TRBJ2-5, with D unresolved. CDR3 length: 14 residues. The V end lost 0 bases, the J end lost 5 bases, and 10 bases lay between the germline ends. Germline V lookup: CDR1 MNHEY, CDR2 SVGAGI. The DNA for the CDR3 is TGTGCCAGCAGTTACTCGGGTTTTAGGGAGACCCAGTACTTC. Amino acids: CASSYSGFRETQYF.

This clonotype was seen at least ten times. The chain carries TRBV19 and TRBJ2-4, with 11 nucleotides matching TRBD1. V lost 4 bases to trimming and J lost 5 bases; unmatched junction nucleotides: 7. Germline CDR1 LNHDA, CDR2 SQIVND (reference sequence). This CDR3 is 16 amino acids long. The CDR3 DNA reads as TGTGCCAGTAGTAAAAGGGACAGGGGGAGCCAAAACATTCAGTACTTC. Its protein product is CASSKRDRGSQNIQYF.

This rearrangement joins TRBV2 to TRBJ2-7, with D uncertain. Per the germline V gene, CDR1 is SNHLY and CDR2 is FYNNEI. Trimming cost V 6 bases and J 6 bases, with 15 bases left between them. The CDR3 loop spans 13 amino acids. The CDR3 DNA sequence: TGTGCCAGCAGCCGGGCCCCGAGTGGCGAGCAGTACTTC. Translating it yields CASSRAPSGEQYF.

This clonotype was counted many times. The chain has TRBV6-1 and TRBJ1-1, with D possibly matching TRBD1 (5 bases). The V gene's germline CDR1 is MNHNS and CDR2 SASEGT. This CDR3 has 14 residues. V gave up 4 bases and J gave up 3 bases, with 12 bases separating them. The CDR3 reads CASSAGRRHTEAFF. CDR3 nucleotides: TGTGCCAGCAGTGCGGGACGGCGGCACACTGAAGCTTTCTTT.

This clonotype was seen many times. The chain uses TRBV9 and TRBJ2-7, with 14 bases matching TRBD2. J gave up 5 bases and V 3 bases, and 4 bases lay outside the gene matches. The CDR3 covers 15 residues. Per germline, CDR1 SGDLS and CDR2 YYNGEE. CDR3 nucleotides: TGTGCCAGCAGCGCGACTAGCGGGAGGGCCAACGAGCAGTACTTC. This codes for CASSATSGRANEQYF.